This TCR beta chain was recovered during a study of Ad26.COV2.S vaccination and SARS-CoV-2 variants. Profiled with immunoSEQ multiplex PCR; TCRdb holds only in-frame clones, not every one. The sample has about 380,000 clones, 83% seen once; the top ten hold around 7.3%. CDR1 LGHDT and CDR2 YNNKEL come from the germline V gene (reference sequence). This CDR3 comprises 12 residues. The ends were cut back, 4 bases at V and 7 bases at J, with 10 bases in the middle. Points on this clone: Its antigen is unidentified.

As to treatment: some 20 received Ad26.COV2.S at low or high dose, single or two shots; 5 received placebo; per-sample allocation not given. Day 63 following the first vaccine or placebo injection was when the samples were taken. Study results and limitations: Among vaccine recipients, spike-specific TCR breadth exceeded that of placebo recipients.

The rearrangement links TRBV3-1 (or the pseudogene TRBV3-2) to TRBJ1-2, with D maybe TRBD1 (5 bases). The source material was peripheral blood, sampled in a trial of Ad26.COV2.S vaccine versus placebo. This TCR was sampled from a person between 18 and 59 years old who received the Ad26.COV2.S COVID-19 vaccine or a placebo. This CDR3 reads CASSPGRGGYTF. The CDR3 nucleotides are TGTGCCAGCAGCCCCGGAAGGGGTGGCTACACCTTC.